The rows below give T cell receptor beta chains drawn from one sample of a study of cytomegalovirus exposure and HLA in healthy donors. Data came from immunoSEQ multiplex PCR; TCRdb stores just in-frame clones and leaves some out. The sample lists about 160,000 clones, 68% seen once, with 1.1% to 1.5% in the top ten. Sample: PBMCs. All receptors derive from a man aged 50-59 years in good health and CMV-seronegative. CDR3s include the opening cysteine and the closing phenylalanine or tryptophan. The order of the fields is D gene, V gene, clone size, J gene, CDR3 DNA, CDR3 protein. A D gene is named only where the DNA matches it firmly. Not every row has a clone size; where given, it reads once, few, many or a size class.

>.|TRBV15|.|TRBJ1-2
TGTGCCACCAGCAGAGAGGCAGGGCATAGCTATGGCTACACCTTC
CATSREAGHSYGYTF
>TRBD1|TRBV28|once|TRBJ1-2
TGTGCCAGCAGAACCGGGACAGGGGACGGCTACACCTTC
CASRTGTGDGYTF
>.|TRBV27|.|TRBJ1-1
TGTGCCAGCAGTTTAGCTCAGGGTTTGAACACTGAAGCTTTCTTT
CASSLAQGLNTEAFF
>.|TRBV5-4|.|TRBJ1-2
TGTGCCAGCAGCTCGGGACTCCTTAACTATGGCTACACCTTC
CASSSGLLNYGYTF
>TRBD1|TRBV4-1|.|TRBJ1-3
TGCGCCAGCAGCCAACCTGGGACAGGCCGATACACCATATATTTT
CASSQPGTGRYTIYF
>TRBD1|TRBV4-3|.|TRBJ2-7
TGCGCCAGCAGCCAAGGGACAGGGAAAGGCAACGAGCAGTACTTC
CASSQGTGKGNEQYF
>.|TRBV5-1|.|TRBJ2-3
TGCGCCAGCAGCTCGGCGGGGATTGGGTTCACAGATACGCAGTATTTT
CASSSAGIGFTDTQYF
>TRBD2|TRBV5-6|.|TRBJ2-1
TGTGCCAGCAGCTTAGACCCTAGCGGGGGGGCTAATGAGCAGTTCTTC
CASSLDPSGGANEQFF
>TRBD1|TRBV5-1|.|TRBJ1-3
TGCGCCAGCAGCCCGCTTCAGACAGGGCTAACGGGAAACACCATATATTTT
CASSPLQTGLTGNTIYF
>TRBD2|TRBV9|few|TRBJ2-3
TGTGCCAGCAGCACCGGGACTAGCGGCTTCACAGATACGCAGTATTTT
CASSTGTSGFTDTQYF
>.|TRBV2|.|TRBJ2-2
TGTGCCAGCAGTGCCCGCCCGGGAGTTTTCAGCGGGGAGCTGTTTTTT
CASSARPGVFSGELFF
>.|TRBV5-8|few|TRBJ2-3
TGTGCCAGCAGCTTGGACAGCCAATTTAGCACAGATACGCAGTATTTT
CASSLDSQFSTDTQYF
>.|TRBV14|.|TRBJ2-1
TGTGCCAGCAGCTTGGGGAGTCAGAGCTACAATGAGCAGTTCTTC
CASSLGSQSYNEQFF
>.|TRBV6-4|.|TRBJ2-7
TGTGCCAGCAGTGACCGCTTCAGGGGGGCGGGGTACGAGCAGTACTTC
CASSDRFRGAGYEQYF
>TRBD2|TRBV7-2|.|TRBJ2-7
TGTGCCAGCAGCTTAGACAGGCAGCGGGGCTCCTACGAGCAGTACTTC
CASSLDRQRGSYEQYF
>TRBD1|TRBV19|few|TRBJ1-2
TGTGCCAGTAGAAATCCCGGGACAGTAAACTATGGCTACACCTTC
CASRNPGTVNYGYTF
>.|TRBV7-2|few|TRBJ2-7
TGTGCCAGCAGCCCTGAGTACGAGCAGTACTTC
CASSPEYEQYF
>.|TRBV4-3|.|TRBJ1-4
TGCGCCAGCAGCCAAGAGGGGGGAAGATATGAAAAACTGTTTTTT
CASSQEGGRYEKLFF
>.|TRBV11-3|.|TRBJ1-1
TGTGCCAGCAGCTTACGATGGAGCGCTGAAGCTTTCTTT
CASSLRWSAEAFF
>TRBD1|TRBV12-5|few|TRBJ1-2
TGTGCTAGTGACCAGGACAGGGTAGACGGCTACACCTTC
CASDQDRVDGYTF
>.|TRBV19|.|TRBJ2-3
TGTGCCAGTAGGGACTTTCGCACAGATACGCAGTATTTT
CASRDFRTDTQYF
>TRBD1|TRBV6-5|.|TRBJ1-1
TGTGCCAGCAGCCACAAGACAGGGGCAGTAACTGAAGCTTTCTTT
CASSHKTGAVTEAFF
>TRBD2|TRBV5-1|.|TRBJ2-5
TGCGCCAGCAGCCCGGGACTAGCGGGGTCAGAGACCCAGTACTTC
CASSPGLAGSETQYF